The rows below give T cell receptor beta chains drawn from one sample of a study of beta chain features in type 1 diabetes. Measured with immunoSEQ multiplex PCR; TCRdb has only the in-frame clones, and not every one. The repertoire holds roughly 42,000 clones, 50% seen once, with about 0.24% in the top ten. Sequenced sample: stem cell memory CD4+ T cells from blood. These receptors all stem from a woman aged 25 to 39 in good health. Each CDR3 is given with its conserved first and last residue. The D gene is left open where the match is weak. Not every row has a clone size; where given, it reads once, few, many or a size class.

d_call: -
j_call: TRBJ2-1
clone_size: few
v_call: TRBV2
cdr3_aa: CASSLQEGAFF
cdr3_nt: TGTGCCAGCAGTTTACAGGAGGGCGCGTTCTTC

d_call: -
j_call: TRBJ2-1
clone_size: few
v_call: TRBV18
cdr3_aa: CASSPQERAYNEQFF
cdr3_nt: TGTGCCAGCTCACCACAGGAGCGAGCCTACAATGAGCAGTTCTTC

d_call: TRBD2
j_call: TRBJ2-1
clone_size: -
v_call: TRBV27
cdr3_aa: CASSREGLAGVRNEQFF
cdr3_nt: TGTGCCAGCAGTCGAGAGGGACTAGCGGGAGTAAGGAATGAGCAGTTCTTC

d_call: TRBD2
j_call: TRBJ2-5
clone_size: few
v_call: TRBV7-2
cdr3_aa: CASSLGLAGAQETQYF
cdr3_nt: TGTGCCAGCAGCTTAGGGCTAGCGGGAGCGCAAGAGACCCAGTACTTC

d_call: -
j_call: TRBJ2-2
clone_size: few
v_call: TRBV7-2
cdr3_aa: CASSLLPGTGELFF
cdr3_nt: TGTGCCAGCAGCTTACTTCCGGGGACCGGGGAGCTGTTTTTT

d_call: -
j_call: TRBJ1-3
clone_size: once
v_call: TRBV6-6
cdr3_aa: CASSAPGASTGNTIYF
cdr3_nt: TGTGCCAGCAGTGCCCCGGGAGCCTCGACTGGAAACACCATATATTTT

d_call: TRBD1
j_call: TRBJ2-7
clone_size: -
v_call: TRBV7-9
cdr3_aa: CASSLGTGGLGEQYF
cdr3_nt: TGTGCCAGCAGCTTGGGGACAGGGGGCCTCGGTGAGCAGTACTTC

d_call: -
j_call: TRBJ2-5
clone_size: few
v_call: TRBV18
cdr3_aa: CASSPEEETQYF
cdr3_nt: TGTGCCAGCTCACCAGAAGAGGAGACCCAGTACTTC

d_call: -
j_call: TRBJ2-7
clone_size: few
v_call: TRBV28
cdr3_aa: CASTYRALLPYEQYF
cdr3_nt: TGTGCCAGCACCTACAGGGCCCTATTGCCCTACGAGCAGTACTTC

d_call: -
j_call: TRBJ2-3
clone_size: -
v_call: TRBV6-5
cdr3_aa: CASSYRAGIGDTQYF
cdr3_nt: TGTGCCAGCAGTTACAGGGCGGGAATTGGAGATACGCAGTATTTT

d_call: TRBD1
j_call: TRBJ2-5
clone_size: -
v_call: TRBV5-1
cdr3_aa: CASRDDTWTGPQETQYF
cdr3_nt: TGCGCCAGCAGAGACGACACATGGACAGGGCCCCAAGAGACCCAGTACTTC

d_call: TRBD1
j_call: TRBJ1-2
clone_size: few
v_call: TRBV10-2
cdr3_aa: CASSDVGQGDYGYTF
cdr3_nt: TGCGCCAGCAGTGATGTAGGACAGGGGGACTATGGCTACACCTTC

d_call: -
j_call: TRBJ1-1
clone_size: -
v_call: TRBV5-1
cdr3_aa: CASSLAGVRAEAFF
cdr3_nt: TGCGCCAGCAGCTTGGCAGGGGTACGAGCTGAAGCTTTCTTT